This T cell receptor beta chain came from a study of radiation and T cells in renal cell carcinoma. About this clone itself: What it binds is not known.

V was cut by 4 bases and J by 6 bases, with 9 bases left in between. Germline V gene sequence: CDR1 MNHEY, CDR2 SVGAGI. CDR3 size: 13 residues. General study findings and limits: From baseline, blood top tumor clonotypes peaked at 2 weeks post-radiation.

The time point was: baseline pretreatment blood. This sample's treatment: 15 Gy SBRT to primary tumor, nephrectomy 4 weeks later. Profiling relied on immunoSEQ multiplex PCR, and the TCRdb table lists in-frame clones only, not all of them. The data contain about 130,000 clones, roughly 90% of them singletons. The chain recombines TRBV6-5 with TRBJ2-2, with D possibly being TRBD1 (6 bases). The sample was blood, taken from a patient whose treatment included radiotherapy and nephrectomy. The receptor was isolated from a woman aged 50 to 60 with renal cell carcinoma. The CDR3 DNA follows: TGTGCCAGCAGTTTCAGGGGCCCCGGGGAGCTGTTTTTT. Encoded protein: CASSFRGPGELFF.